A selection of T cell receptor beta chains follows, all from one sample in a study of T cell clonotyping in hematopoietic cell transplantation. Using immunoSEQ multiplex PCR, the repertoire was profiled, and TCRdb retains in-frame clones only, with some absent. This repertoire shows approximately 8,700 clones, 95% to 98% found once; its top ten account for 2.4%. This sample comprised peripheral blood mononuclear cells, obtained 100 days after allogeneic stem cell transplant. The receptors stem from a male patient aged 55 to 70 who had an allogeneic stem cell transplant from a related donor, so the T cells may come from the graft donor. Some clones in this sample may be carry-over from other donors' samples. CDR3s include the opening cysteine and the closing phenylalanine or tryptophan. The order of the fields is J gene, D gene, clone size, V gene, CDR3 DNA, CDR3 protein. The D gene is left open where the match is weak. Where a row states a size, it is once, few, many or the class of an expanded clone; other rows omit it.

TRBJ1-1 TRBD1 few TRBV29-1 TGCAGCACCACAGGGGGCGCGGGGAACACTGAAGCTTTCTTT CSTTGGAGNTEAFF
TRBJ1-2 NA NA TRBV5-1 TGCGCCAGCAGCTTGGGCGGGGGGGAGGCGTATGGCTACACCTTC CASSLGGGEAYGYTF
TRBJ1-5 NA once TRBV19 TGTGCCAGTACTAAGGAGGGTAAGCAGCCCCAGCATTTT CASTKEGKQPQHF
TRBJ1-2 NA NA TRBV11-3 TGTGCCAGCAGCCCTGGACCTATCCCTGGCTACACCTTC CASSPGPIPGYTF
TRBJ2-5 NA NA TRBV7-9 TGTGCCAGCAGCTTAAGGGTCCCCCGGGAGACCCAGTACTTC CASSLRVPRETQYF
TRBJ1-5 NA NA TRBV6-1 TGTGCCAGCAGCCCCGGGACGGATAGCAATCAGCCCCAGCATTTT CASSPGTDSNQPQHF
TRBJ2-7 NA once TRBV5-6 TGTGCCAGCAGCTTATCCGACAAGTTATACGAGCAGTACTTC CASSLSDKLYEQYF
TRBJ2-7 NA NA TRBV7-9 TGTGCCAGCAGCGCCCCGGGACCTACCCTTTACGAGCAGTACTTC CASSAPGPTLYEQYF
TRBJ1-1 TRBD1 NA TRBV5-1 TGCGCCAGCAACCCATCTGGAGGGACAGAGAACACTGAAGCTTTCTTT CASNPSGGTENTEAFF
TRBJ2-5 TRBD2 NA TRBV29-1 TGCACCGGACTAGCCGGAAGGGAGACCCAGTACTTC CTGLAGRETQYF
TRBJ2-1 TRBD2 NA TRBV19 TGTGCCGGGGGGACTAGCGGGACCAATGAGCAGTTCTTC CAGGTSGTNEQFF
TRBJ2-3 NA once TRBV4-1 TGCGCCAGCAGCCAAGGCCCTAAGAGGGGGGTCACAGATACGCAGTATTTT CASSQGPKRGVTDTQYF
TRBJ1-3 NA NA TRBV5-6 TGTGCCAGCAGGAACAGGGTTGGAAACACCATATATTTT CASRNRVGNTIYF
TRBJ1-1 NA NA TRBV5-1 TGCGCCAGCAGCCCTGGGGTGAACACTGAAGCTTTCTTT CASSPGVNTEAFF
TRBJ1-2 TRBD1 once TRBV7-3 TGTGCCAGCAATCAAGCGGCAGGGGGTGTCTATGGCTACACCTTC CASNQAAGGVYGYTF
TRBJ2-5 NA NA TRBV6-1 TGTGCCAGCAGTGAGGCCGGCCGGGGAGAGACCCAGTACTTC CASSEAGRGETQYF
TRBJ2-7 NA NA TRBV7-2 TGTGCCAGCAGCTTAGAGACAGGACCCTACGAGCAGTACTTC CASSLETGPYEQYF
TRBJ1-6 NA once TRBV6-5 TGTGCCAGCAGTTTGGGGAATAATTCACCCCTCCACTTT CASSLGNNSPLHF
TRBJ1-5 NA NA TRBV27 TGTGCCAGCAGCCCTCGCAGAGGGGGCAATCAGCCCCAGCATTTT CASSPRRGGNQPQHF
TRBJ2-7 NA NA TRBV6-1 TGTGCCAGCAGCACGGGCCCGAGCTCCTACGAGCAGTACTTC CASSTGPSSYEQYF
TRBJ2-2 NA NA TRBV4-2 TGTGCCAGCAGCCAAGGGGCGGGATTTGGGGCGGGCGGGGAGCTGTTTTTT CASSQGAGFGAGGELFF
TRBJ2-3 TRBD2 NA TRBV18 TGTGCCAGCTCACTTTCGGGACTAGCGGGCACAGATACGCAGTATTTT CASSLSGLAGTDTQYF
TRBJ2-3 TRBD2 NA TRBV7-2 TGTGCCAGCAGCTTAGGGGGGAGGGGAGCAGATACGCAGTATTTT CASSLGGRGADTQYF
TRBJ2-3 NA NA TRBV27 TGTGCCAGCCGCAGGGGTCCGAGTACAGATACGCAGTATTTT CASRRGPSTDTQYF
TRBJ1-4 NA NA TRBV5-1 TGCGCCAGCAGCCCCGGAGGGGAGGAAAAACTGTTTTTT CASSPGGEEKLFF
TRBJ2-1 TRBD1 few TRBV4-1 TGCGCCAGCAGCCAAGGCGGTACAGGGGTAACCTACAATGAGCAGTTCTTC CASSQGGTGVTYNEQFF
TRBJ1-5 NA NA TRBV7-6 TGTGCCAGCAGCTTAGGAATCGGACTGGGACAGCCCCAGCATTTT CASSLGIGLGQPQHF
TRBJ2-3 TRBD2 NA TRBV7-7 TGTGCTAGCAGCTTAGCGGGGCAAGATACGCAGTATTTT CASSLAGQDTQYF
TRBJ1-1 TRBD1 NA TRBV30 TGTGCCTGGAGTGTGACACAGGGGTACACTGAAGCTTTCTTT CAWSVTQGYTEAFF
TRBJ2-2 TRBD1 NA TRBV5-1 TGCGCCAGCAGCTTGGCTCTGACAGGGGGCGTGGGGACCGGGGAGCTGTTTTTT CASSLALTGGVGTGELFF
TRBJ2-7 NA NA TRBV4-2 TGTGCCAGCAGCGCTTTACTTTCGGACGAGCAGTACTTC CASSALLSDEQYF
TRBJ2-5 TRBD1 NA TRBV7-7 TGTGCTAGCAGCCCCACCGGGACAGCTTACGGGGAGACCCAGTACTTC CASSPTGTAYGETQYF
TRBJ1-4 NA NA TRBV20-1 TGCAGTGCTCTTACCGGGACGGAGATTTTT CSALTGTEIF
TRBJ1-1 NA NA TRBV29-1 TGCAGCGTTACTCAGTCGGGACGGACTGAAGCTTTCTTT CSVTQSGRTEAFF
TRBJ1-1 NA NA TRBV11-2 TGTGCCAGCAGCTTAGATGGGGGGTATGAAGCTTTCTTT CASSLDGGYEAFF
TRBJ2-3 NA NA TRBV19 TGTGCCAGTAGTGATTCGGGCCAATTCGGGGCAGATACGCAGTATTTT CASSDSGQFGADTQYF
TRBJ1-4 NA NA TRBV29-1 TGCAGCGTTGGGGGGGCAACTAATGAAAAACTGTTTTTT CSVGGATNEKLFF
TRBJ1-4 NA NA TRBV5-6 TGTGCCAGCAGCAGGAGACAGGTTGATGAAAAACTGTTTTTT CASSRRQVDEKLFF
TRBJ2-5 NA NA TRBV5-4 TGTGCCAGCAGCCTAATTGGGACGACGCAGCGCTTGGAGACCCAGTACTTC CASSLIGTTQRLETQYF
TRBJ2-7 TRBD1 few TRBV4-1 TGCGCCAGCAGCCTGTGGACAGGGGGCTCATACGAGCAGTACTTC CASSLWTGGSYEQYF
TRBJ2-7 NA NA TRBV4-2 TGTGCCAGCAGCCAATCTCCGGACTATTCCTCCTACGAGCAGTACTTC CASSQSPDYSSYEQYF
TRBJ2-7 NA NA TRBV30 TGTGCCTGGAGTGACGACGCCCGGGGATCGAGCTCCTACGAGCAGTACTTC CAWSDDARGSSSYEQYF
TRBJ2-5 TRBD1 NA TRBV7-8 TGTGCCAGTTCTACTGGACAGGGGGCTCGGGAGACCCAGTACTTC CASSTGQGARETQYF
TRBJ1-6 TRBD1 NA TRBV5-1 TGCGCCAGCAGCTCTCGGGACAGGGAAGGATTCTATAATTCACCCCTCCACTTT CASSSRDREGFYNSPLHF
TRBJ1-2 TRBD1 NA TRBV7-8 TGTGCCAGCAGCGACGGGACAGGGGGTCCTGTCTATGGCTACACCTTC CASSDGTGGPVYGYTF
TRBJ2-5 TRBD2 NA TRBV11-3 TGTGCCAGCAGCCCCCGGACTAGCGGGGGAGAGACCCAGTACTTC CASSPRTSGGETQYF